This is a list of T cell receptor beta chains from one sample in a study of shared clonotypes between healthy human individuals. Clones were sequenced by immunoSEQ multiplex PCR, and TCRdb holds only the in-frame ones, with some missing. The data show about 2 million clones, just under 95% seen once. The sample consisted of naive CD8+ T cells sorted from blood. The receptors come from a man aged 18-30 years in good health. CDR3s include the opening cysteine and the closing phenylalanine or tryptophan.

j_call: TRBJ2-1
v_call: TRBV7-9
cdr3_length: 14
cdr3_aa: CASSLLGGDYEQFF

j_call: TRBJ2-7
v_call: TRBV6-6
cdr3_length: 14
cdr3_aa: CASSSSGGLYEQYF

j_call: TRBJ2-7
v_call: TRBV27
cdr3_length: 14
cdr3_aa: CASRVSGGSYEQYF

j_call: TRBJ2-3
v_call: TRBV6-5
cdr3_length: 13
cdr3_aa: CASTEGNTDTQYF

j_call: TRBJ2-7
v_call: TRBV11-2
cdr3_length: 13
cdr3_aa: CASSLDFSYEQYF

j_call: TRBJ1-2
v_call: TRBV13
cdr3_length: 16
cdr3_aa: CASSDRTGESVEGYTF

j_call: TRBJ2-7
v_call: TRBV10-3
cdr3_length: 12
cdr3_aa: CAISAGGNEQYF

j_call: TRBJ2-2
v_call: TRBV29-1
cdr3_length: 15
cdr3_aa: CSVENSDTNTGELFF

j_call: TRBJ2-2
v_call: TRBV5-1
cdr3_length: 15
cdr3_aa: CASSVLAGDSGELFF

j_call: TRBJ2-3
v_call: TRBV4-2
cdr3_length: 13
cdr3_aa: CASSPEGGDTQYF

j_call: TRBJ1-2
v_call: TRBV27
cdr3_length: 14
cdr3_aa: CASSSDRDGYGYTF

j_call: TRBJ2-7
v_call: TRBV11-2
cdr3_length: 15
cdr3_aa: CASSFHRDTKYEQYF

j_call: TRBJ2-6
v_call: TRBV30
cdr3_length: 17
cdr3_aa: CARRREVGHSGANVLTF

j_call: TRBJ2-2
v_call: TRBV21-1
cdr3_length: 18
cdr3_aa: CASSKAGWDRKNTGELFF

j_call: TRBJ2-7
v_call: TRBV7-9
cdr3_length: 15
cdr3_aa: CASSLVAGGKNEQYF

j_call: TRBJ2-5
v_call: TRBV4-1
cdr3_length: 17
cdr3_aa: CASSQDITSGPQETQYF

j_call: TRBJ2-3
v_call: TRBV5-1
cdr3_length: 17
cdr3_aa: CASSWSLLAGGTDTQYF

j_call: TRBJ2-1
v_call: TRBV27
cdr3_length: 16
cdr3_aa: CASSPSVDPIYNEQFF

j_call: TRBJ2-1
v_call: TRBV7-2
cdr3_length: 16
cdr3_aa: CASSLATGAPYNEQFF

j_call: TRBJ1-2
v_call: TRBV25-1
cdr3_length: 12
cdr3_aa: CASSDLNYGYTF

j_call: TRBJ2-1
v_call: TRBV2
cdr3_length: 15
cdr3_aa: CASSETGWGSDEQFF

j_call: TRBJ2-7
v_call: TRBV4-1
cdr3_length: 14
cdr3_aa: CASSQEGFRDEQYF

j_call: TRBJ2-1
v_call: TRBV7-9
cdr3_length: 16
cdr3_aa: CASSFSSGGSYNEQFF

j_call: TRBJ1-2
v_call: TRBV5-4
cdr3_length: 13
cdr3_aa: CASSLAGDYGYTF

j_call: TRBJ2-3
v_call: TRBV5-1
cdr3_length: 16
cdr3_aa: CASSSGLGEYTDTQYF

j_call: TRBJ2-1
v_call: TRBV4-3
cdr3_length: 18
cdr3_aa: CASSQEALGSLGNNEQFF

j_call: TRBJ2-7
v_call: TRBV13
cdr3_length: 13
cdr3_aa: CASSSGEAYEQYF

j_call: TRBJ2-7
v_call: TRBV4-1
cdr3_length: 15
cdr3_aa: CASSQGGAGGYEQYF

j_call: TRBJ2-5
v_call: TRBV13
cdr3_length: 13
cdr3_aa: CASSRENQETQYF

j_call: TRBJ2-7
v_call: TRBV5-4
cdr3_length: 15
cdr3_aa: CASSLGTALTYEQYF

j_call: TRBJ2-7
v_call: TRBV7-9
cdr3_length: 16
cdr3_aa: CASSWGEGGGSYEQYF

j_call: TRBJ1-1
v_call: TRBV19
cdr3_length: 17
cdr3_aa: CASSATSWGGGLTEAFF

j_call: TRBJ2-5
v_call: TRBV6-1
cdr3_length: 14
cdr3_aa: CASSDPAGGETQYF

j_call: TRBJ2-7
v_call: TRBV9
cdr3_length: 15
cdr3_aa: CASSVAAEGDYEQYF

j_call: TRBJ1-3
v_call: TRBV10-3
cdr3_length: 16
cdr3_aa: CAISESKGNSGNTIYF

j_call: TRBJ2-5
v_call: TRBV27
cdr3_length: 13
cdr3_aa: CASSLLFKETQYF

j_call: TRBJ2-7
v_call: TRBV4-3
cdr3_length: 13
cdr3_aa: CASSQATWGEQYF

j_call: TRBJ2-7
v_call: TRBV7-2
cdr3_length: 14
cdr3_aa: CASSFLAGAEEQYF

j_call: TRBJ1-6
v_call: TRBV7-8
cdr3_length: 17
cdr3_aa: CASSLARVPDYNSPLHF

j_call: TRBJ2-3
v_call: TRBV6-6
cdr3_length: 14
cdr3_aa: CASSWGTPSDTQYF

j_call: TRBJ1-1
v_call: TRBV28
cdr3_length: 13
cdr3_aa: CASSLERNTEAFF

j_call: TRBJ2-2
v_call: TRBV19
cdr3_length: 14
cdr3_aa: CASMDFASTGELFF

j_call: TRBJ1-2
v_call: TRBV7-9
cdr3_length: 16
cdr3_aa: CASTPTGGWANYGYTF

j_call: TRBJ1-1
v_call: TRBV19
cdr3_length: 15
cdr3_aa: CASSIDSRGPTEAFF

j_call: TRBJ2-4
v_call: TRBV9
cdr3_length: 20
cdr3_aa: CASSAPTGTGEFSGKNIQYF

j_call: TRBJ1-2
v_call: TRBV5-6
cdr3_length: 12
cdr3_aa: CASSPTNRGYTF

j_call: TRBJ2-2
v_call: TRBV4-1
cdr3_length: 16
cdr3_aa: CASSQEGGVFTGELFF

j_call: TRBJ2-7
v_call: TRBV5-1
cdr3_length: 18
cdr3_aa: CASSLGGQGAISEYEQYF

j_call: TRBJ1-2
v_call: TRBV25-1
cdr3_length: 17
cdr3_aa: CASSGQTLHQKGYGYTF

j_call: TRBJ2-1
v_call: TRBV6-1
cdr3_length: 15
cdr3_aa: CAIEDRGAVYNEQFF